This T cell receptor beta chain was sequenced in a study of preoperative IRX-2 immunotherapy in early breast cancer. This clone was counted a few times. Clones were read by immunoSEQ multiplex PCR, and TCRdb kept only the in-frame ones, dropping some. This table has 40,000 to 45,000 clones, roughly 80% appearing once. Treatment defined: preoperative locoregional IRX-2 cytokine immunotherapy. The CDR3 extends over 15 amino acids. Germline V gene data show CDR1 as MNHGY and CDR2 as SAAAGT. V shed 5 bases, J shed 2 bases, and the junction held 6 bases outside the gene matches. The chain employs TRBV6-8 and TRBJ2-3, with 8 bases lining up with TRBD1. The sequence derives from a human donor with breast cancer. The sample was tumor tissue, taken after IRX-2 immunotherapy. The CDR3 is CASSNGQGSTDTQYF. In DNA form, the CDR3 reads TGTGCCAGCAGTAACGGACAGGGATCCACAGATACGCAGTATTTT.